These 16 T cell receptor beta chains were all obtained from the same sample, sequenced in a study of blood T cell repertoires in COVID-19. Method: immunoSEQ multiplex PCR; TCRdb's copy keeps in-frame clones and lacks some. The sample holds 15,000 to 20,000 clones, around 82% seen once. The specimen was peripheral blood. These receptor sequences come from a man aged 35-49 years with active or convalescent COVID-19.

The genes are TRBV7-2 and TRBJ1-4, with 7 bases lining up with TRBD1. The junction had 8 bases not matched to a gene; V was cut back by 5 bases and J by 2 bases. CDR3 length: 16 amino acids. Germline lookup yields CDR1 SGHTA and CDR2 FQGNSA. In DNA form, the CDR3 reads TGTGCCAGCAGCCCGCAGGGGGTATTGACTAATGAAAAACTGTTTTTT. Translating it yields CASSPQGVLTNEKLFF.

V usage is TRBV6-5 and J usage is TRBJ1-2; maybe TRBD1 (6 bases). Trimming removed 5 bases at V and 5 bases at J, with 18 bases between. This CDR3 has 15 amino acids. The V gene's germline CDR1 is MNHEY and CDR2 SVGAGI. The DNA for the CDR3 is TGTGCCAGCAGTCCAATCAGGGGTTCACGGTATGGCTACACCTTC. Its translation is CASSPIRGSRYGYTF.

The V gene is TRBV28, the J gene TRBJ1-5; D perhaps matches TRBD1 (5 bases). This CDR3 comprises 14 residues. The germline V gene has CDR1 MDHEN and CDR2 SYDVKM. The ends were cut back, 7 bases at V and 7 bases at J, with 17 bases in the middle. CDR3 in amino acids: CASTQGREKQPQHF. Here the CDR3 DNA reads TGTGCCAGCACCCAGGGAAGGGAAAAGCAGCCCCAGCATTTT.

The chain carries TRBV18 and TRBJ1-5; the match to TRBD1 covers 8 bases. Germline CDR1 reads KGHSH; CDR2 reads LQKENI. The CDR3 runs 14 residues. Trimming took 4 bases from V and 7 from J; bases not matched to a gene: 6. This CDR3 reads CASSHDRGRQPQHF. CDR3 sequence (DNA): TGTGCCAGCTCACACGACAGGGGCCGGCAGCCCCAGCATTTT. The entire variable domain, with the rest obtained from reference TRBV18 and TRBJ1-5, is as follows: NAGVMQNPRHLVRRRGQEARLRCSPMKGHSHVYWYRQLPEEGLKFMVYLQKENIIDESGMPKERFSAEFPKEGPSILRIQQVVRGDSAAYFCASSHDRGRQPQHFGDGTRLSIL.

The chain links TRBV27 to TRBJ2-7, with 10 bases matching TRBD2. This CDR3 region has 15 residues. Germline CDR1 MNHEY, CDR2 SMNVEV (reference sequence). The V segment lost 8 bases and the J segment 1 base; nucleotides outside the gene matches: 8. This chain's CDR3 is CASSLAGAFSYEQYF. As DNA, the CDR3 is TGTGCCAGCTCCCTAGCGGGGGCCTTTTCCTACGAGCAGTACTTC.

This clone was seen once. The chain employs TRBV6-5 and TRBJ2-3; perhaps TRBD2 as D (6 bases). Germline V gives CDR1 MNHEY, CDR2 SVGAGI. V was trimmed by 10 bases and J by 0 bases, leaving 14 bases between them. This CDR3 has 14 residues. The CDR3 coding sequence is TGTGCCATCCATGGGGGGTGGAGCACAGATACGCAGTATTTT. Protein sequence: CAIHGGWSTDTQYF.

The V gene is TRBV6-5, the J gene TRBJ1-2, with D tentatively TRBD1 (5 bases). The germline gives CDR1 MNHEY, CDR2 SVGAGI. V gave up 2 bases and J gave up 4 bases, with 17 bases separating them. This CDR3 has 16 residues. CDR3 bases: TGTGCCAGCAGTTACAGGTCTTACAGGCGGGGCTATGGCTACACCTTC. It translates to CASSYRSYRRGYGYTF.

The rearrangement joins TRBV7-8 to TRBJ1-1; the match to TRBD1 covers 11 bases. The CDR3 sequence is 17 residues long. From germline, CDR1 is SGHVS and CDR2 FQNEAQ. V gave up 5 bases and J gave up 1 base; unmatched junction bases: 9. The CDR3 DNA reads as TGTGCCAGCAGCCCATGGACAGGGGGCTTCAAGAACACTGAAGCTTTCTTT. Encoded protein: CASSPWTGGFKNTEAFF.

V is TRBV29-1 and J is TRBJ1-2, with D possibly matching TRBD1 (5 bases). Trimming shortened V by 3 bases and J by 4 bases, and 12 bases separated the two germline ends. Germline V CDR1 and CDR2: SQVTM, ANQGSEA. This CDR3 region has 13 residues. The CDR3 region has the DNA TGCAGCGTTGACGGCGGGGGGTCCTATGGCTACACCTTC. Protein product: CSVDGGGSYGYTF.

The rearrangement links TRBV10-1 to TRBJ2-3, with 8 positions matching TRBD1. The length of the CDR3 is 17 residues. V shed 1 base and J 5 bases; nucleotides not matched to a gene: 11. The germline CDR1 and CDR2 sequences are WNHNN and SYGVQD (reference sequence). CDR3 sequence: CASSEWGAGGELDTQYF. As DNA, the CDR3 is TGCGCCAGCAGTGAGTGGGGGGCAGGGGGCGAGCTAGATACGCAGTATTTT.

In its sample, this clone ranks as medium-sized. The chain joins TRBV4-3 to TRBJ2-4; 10 nucleotides agree with TRBD1. This CDR3 has 16 residues. V trimming: 0 bases; J trimming: 7 bases; junction bases outside the gene matches: 6. CDR1 is LGHNA and CDR2 is YSLEER in the germline V gene. CDR3 amino acids: CASSQDLGTGDNIQYF. The CDR3 DNA follows: TGCGCCAGCAGCCAAGACCTCGGGACAGGGGATAACATTCAGTACTTC.

The rearrangement links TRBV6-2 or TRBV6-3 to TRBJ1-1; no reliable D call. V lost 6 bases, J lost 3 bases, and 17 bases lay in between. The germline gives CDR1 MNHEY, CDR2 SVGEGT. The CDR3 runs to 15 residues. The DNA for the CDR3 is TGTGCCAGCAGCCATCACAGCGGTTGGGACACTGAAGCTTTCTTT. This encodes CASSHHSGWDTEAFF.

The rearrangement links TRBV9 to TRBJ1-2; tentatively, D is TRBD1 (6 bases). The CDR3 consists of 21 residues. Trimming took 0 bases from V and 8 from J, leaving 35 bases between them. Germline V gene data show CDR1 as SGDLS and CDR2 as YYNGEE. The CDR3 bases are TGTGCCAGCAGCGTAGCTTCAGGGCTTGGGCCAGCCTTAGGGGGTATCTCGGGCTACACCTTC. This codes for CASSVASGLGPALGGISGYTF.

V gene TRBV5-1 combines with J gene TRBJ2-7, with D perhaps matching TRBD1 (6 bases). Per the germline V gene, CDR1 is SGHRS and CDR2 is YFSETQ. The length of the CDR3 is 12 residues. V dropped 1 base and J dropped 4 bases, with 6 bases sitting between them. CDR3 bases: TGCGCCAGCAGCTTGAGGGGGTACGAGCAGTACTTC. This translates into CASSLRGYEQYF.

The V gene is TRBV6-2 or TRBV6-3, the J gene TRBJ2-2; 8 positions match TRBD1. The CDR3 sequence is 17 residues long. Trimming at V came to 6 bases and at J to 4 bases, leaving 13 bases not matched to a gene. Looked up from germline, CDR1 is MNHEY and CDR2 is SVGEGT. The chain's CDR3 is CASSRTRTGPGTGELFF. CDR3 in DNA: TGTGCCAGCAGCCGGACCCGGACAGGGCCGGGCACCGGGGAGCTGTTTTTT.

This chain connects TRBV5-1 to TRBJ1-6; unclear D gene. The germline V gene encodes CDR1 SGHRS and CDR2 YFSETQ. The CDR3 contains 13 residues. The V gene lost 2 bases and the J gene lost 10 bases, with 10 bases spanning the gap. In DNA, the CDR3 is TGCGCCAGCAGCTTTGAGGGTTGGTCACCCCTCCACTTT. This encodes CASSFEGWSPLHF.